This entry lists 14 T cell receptor beta chains sequenced from one sample in a study of cytomegalovirus exposure and HLA in healthy donors. Vbeta (60) and Jbeta (13) primers were used in the PCR. TCRdb keeps only in-frame clones here, not all; method: immunoSEQ multiplex PCR. In the table there are 150,000 to 200,000 clones, about 79% of which are singletons. Sequencing used PBMCs. Source of these receptors: a man aged 45-60 years in good health and CMV-seropositive.

V is TRBV25-1 and J is TRBJ2-3; tentative D call: TRBD2 (7 bases). The CDR3 is 14 residues long. Per germline, CDR1 MGHDK and CDR2 SYGVNS. V was clipped by 4 bases and J by 2 bases, with 10 bases between them. CDR3 DNA sequence: TGTGCCAGCAGTGTCCGGGGGGCCACAGATACGCAGTATTTT. This translates into CASSVRGATDTQYF.

This chain uses TRBV7-2 with TRBJ2-5; no definite D call. Germline assignment: CDR1 SGHTA and CDR2 FQGNSA. The V gene lost 7 bases and the J gene lost 5 bases, with 17 bases spanning the gap. This CDR3 is built from 14 residues. The CDR3 region has the DNA TGTGCCAGCACCCCCCGGCCGGGTGGGGAGACCCAGTACTTC. Its translation is CASTPRPGGETQYF.

V and J are TRBV18 and TRBJ1-6, with 8 bases fitting TRBD1. Trimming took 4 bases from V and 8 from J; bases not matched to a gene: 7. This CDR3 is 15 amino acids long. Germline CDR1 and CDR2: KGHSH and LQKENI. The CDR3 region has the DNA TGTGCCAGCTCACGGGCAGGGGGCGTGGATTCACCCCTCCACTTT. Residues: CASSRAGGVDSPLHF.

The CDR3 nucleotides are TGTGCCAGCAGCCAAGTCCTGGGGACAGGGGAAGCTTTCTTT. Translating gives CASSQVLGTGEAFF. This chain joins TRBV14 and TRBJ1-1; 9 positions match TRBD1. Losses at the gene ends were 1 base for V and 8 bases for J; bases not matched to a gene: 5. The CDR3 consists of 14 residues. The germline V gene encodes CDR1 SGHDN and CDR2 FVKESK.

The chain carries TRBV28 and TRBJ1-2; D is perhaps TRBD1 (6 bases). V was trimmed by 4 bases and J by 3 bases, leaving 9 bases between them. This CDR3 has 13 residues. The V gene's germline CDR1 is MDHEN and CDR2 SYDVKM. CDR3 bases: TGTGCCAGCAGTTCCTCAGGGGACTATGGCTACACCTTC. Translation gives CASSSSGDYGYTF.

The rearrangement joins TRBV15 to TRBJ1-2, with 8 bases identical to TRBD1. The CDR3 spans 13 residues. J lost 8 bases, V lost 3 bases, and 5 bases had no gene match. The germline CDR1 and CDR2 sequences are LNHNV and YYDKDF (reference sequence). CDR3: CATSRDREQGYTF. As DNA, the CDR3 is TGTGCCACCAGCAGGGACAGGGAACAGGGCTACACCTTC.

DNA of the CDR3: TGTGCCAGCAGTTCAAGCCCCTACAGACCTTATGGCTACACCTTC. This sequence encodes CASSSSPYRPYGYTF. The chain has TRBV28 and TRBJ1-2, with D unclear. The length of the CDR3 is 15 residues. In germline, CDR1 is MDHEN, CDR2 SYDVKM. V gave up 4 bases and J gave up 5 bases, with 17 bases separating them.

The rearrangement links TRBV4-1 to TRBJ1-6; D is undetermined. This CDR3 has 13 amino acids. The V end was cut by 0 bases, the J end by 11 bases, with 8 bases between. CDR1 is MGHRA and CDR2 is YSYEKL in the germline V gene. The chain's CDR3 is CASSQDIPAPLHF. In nucleotides, the CDR3 is TGCGCCAGCAGCCAAGATATTCCCGCACCCCTCCACTTT.

Turning to this clone: Mismatch with germline at one junction end may stem from a read error. The chain employs TRBV7-9 and TRBJ2-3, with 7 bases matching TRBD1. This CDR3 has 12 amino acids. Germline V gene lookup returns CDR1 SEHNR and CDR2 FQNEAQ (reference sequence). The CDR3 nucleotides read TGTTCCAGCAGCGTACAGGGGGATACGCAGTATTTT. It codes for CSSSVQGDTQYF.

CDR3 amino acids: CASGTQGAVQETQYF. The CDR3 DNA is TGTGCCAGCGGAACCCAGGGGGCAGTGCAAGAGACCCAGTACTTC. The gene calls are TRBV5-6 and TRBJ2-5; 8 positions agree with TRBD1. The germline V gene encodes CDR1 SGHDT and CDR2 YYEEEE. This CDR3 is 15 amino acids long. V trimming: 7 bases; J trimming: 2 bases; junction bases outside the gene matches: 10. Supplemented by reference TRBV5-6 and TRBJ2-5, the full variable domain reads DAGVTQSPTHLIKTRGQQVTLRCSPKSGHDTVSWYQQALGQGPQFIFQYYEEEERQRGNFPDRFSGHQFPNYSSELNVNALLLGDSALYLCASGTQGAVQETQYFGPGTRLLVL.

The chain combines TRBV11-3 with TRBJ2-2; D is perhaps TRBD2 (6 bases). CDR1 and CDR2 (germline): SGHNT, YENEEA. The CDR3 is made up of 17 amino acids. V was pared by 1 base and J by 3 bases, with 15 bases between. The CDR3 nucleotides are TGTGCCAGCAGCTTAGTGTCCGGGGGAAGAGACACCGGGGAGCTGTTTTTT. Amino acid sequence: CASSLVSGGRDTGELFF.

This clone was seen a handful of times. The chain uses TRBV19 and TRBJ1-5; no clear D gene. Deletions cut 3 bases from V and 2 bases from J, with 17 bases between. The germline gives CDR1 LNHDA, CDR2 SQIVND (reference sequence). This CDR3 contains 17 residues. This chain's CDR3 is CASSIGEGARGNQPQHF. The CDR3 DNA sequence: TGTGCCAGTAGTATTGGGGAGGGAGCTCGGGGCAATCAGCCCCAGCATTTT.

The chain links TRBV9 to TRBJ2-1, with 9 bases identical to TRBD1. This CDR3 is 19 amino acids long. The germline V gene has CDR1 SGDLS and CDR2 YYNGEE. V gave up 0 bases and J gave up 5 bases; unmatched junction bases: 15. Here the CDR3 reads CASSVGTGGPITLHNEQFF. The CDR3, as DNA: TGTGCCAGCAGCGTAGGTACAGGGGGCCCCATAACCCTACACAATGAGCAGTTCTTC.

This clone was seen a few times. The chain joins TRBV6-5 to TRBJ2-5; maybe TRBD2 (5 bases). Trimming pared 2 bases from V and 5 bases from J, leaving 12 bases between. CDR1 is MNHEY, CDR2 SVGAGI, per germline. CDR3 length: 14 residues. CDR3 region: CASSYTGVLETQYF. DNA of the CDR3: TGTGCCAGCAGTTACACCGGGGTATTGGAGACCCAGTACTTC.